This entry lists 9 T cell receptor beta chains sequenced from one sample in a study of shared clonotypes between healthy human individuals. Terminally differentiated effector memory CD45RA+ cells were excluded by CCR7 positive selection of CD45RO-negative cells. The table came from immunoSEQ multiplex PCR; TCRdb's copy has only in-frame clones and leaves some out. The table has over 2,000,000 clones, 80% to 95% seen once. Sample: naive CD8+ T cells from PBMCs. These receptors were obtained from a man younger than 35 in good health. Some clones in this sample may be carry-over from other donors' samples.

The V gene is TRBV4-3, the J gene TRBJ2-7; D may correspond to TRBD1 or TRBD2 (6 bases each). With 0 bases removed from V and 2 bases from J, the gap between germline ends came to 20 bases. The CDR3 totals 18 residues. Germline CDR1 is LGHNA and CDR2 is YSLEER. The CDR3 nucleotides are TGCGCCAGCAGCCAAGAGAGCGTTCTAGGGGGGAACGCCTACGAGCAGTACTTC. Protein sequence: CASSQESVLGGNAYEQYF.

The chain uses TRBV13 and TRBJ1-4; 7 positions match TRBD1. After removal of 5 bases from V and 3 bases from J, the junction contained 3 bases not matched to a gene. The CDR3 extends over 14 amino acids. Germline V lookup: CDR1 PRHDT, CDR2 FYEKMQ (reference sequence). DNA for the CDR3: TGTGCCAGCAGCCACAGGGGTCCTAATGAAAAACTGTTTTTT. Encoded protein: CASSHRGPNEKLFF.

This chain uses TRBV5-1 with TRBJ2-1; 10 bases align to TRBD1. V was pared by 0 bases and J by 6 bases, with 6 bases of the junction left unmatched. In germline, CDR1 is SGHRS, CDR2 YFSETQ. The CDR3 sequence is 16 residues long. CDR3 sequence (DNA): TGCGCCAGCAGCTTGGGCCCGGGACAGGGGATCAATGAGCAGTTCTTC. It yields the protein CASSLGPGQGINEQFF.

In regard to this clone: Other DNA sequences from this sample encode an identical CDR3 as well. This rearrangement joins TRBV27 to TRBJ2-5, with 7 bases fitting TRBD1. Losses at the gene ends were 3 bases for V and 2 bases for J; bases not matched to a gene: 3. This CDR3 contains 14 residues. Germline lookup yields CDR1 MNHEY and CDR2 SMNVEV (reference sequence). CDR3 in DNA: TGTGCCAGCAGTTTCCGGGACAGACAAGAGACCCAGTACTTC. This sequence encodes CASSFRDRQETQYF.

Concerning this clone itself: Other DNA sequences in the sample encode the same CDR3. The chain is built from TRBV27 and TRBJ2-2; D gene uncertain. The CDR3 is 13 residues long. In germline, CDR1 is MNHEY, CDR2 SMNVEV (reference sequence). V lost 1 base to trimming and J lost 4 bases, with 4 bases between them. The chain's CDR3 is CASSLLSTGELFF. As DNA, the CDR3 is TGTGCCAGCAGTTTATTGTCCACCGGGGAGCTGTTTTTT.

The V call is TRBV29-1, the J call TRBJ2-1, with 11 bases matching TRBD1. V was pared by 7 bases and J by 7 bases, with 6 bases of the junction left unmatched. The CDR3 loop spans 13 amino acids. From germline, CDR1 is SQVTM and CDR2 ANQGSEA. CDR3 sequence: CSAPGTGGNEQFF. The CDR3 coding sequence is TGCAGCGCTCCCGGGACAGGGGGTAATGAGCAGTTCTTC.

V and J are TRBV28 and TRBJ2-7; perhaps D is TRBD1 or TRBD2 (5 bases each). Germline V gene sequence: CDR1 MDHEN, CDR2 SYDVKM. This CDR3 has 10 amino acids. V was clipped by 11 bases and J by 3 bases, with 8 bases between them. CDR3 DNA sequence: TGTGCCGGGGGAAACTACGAGCAGTACTTC. Its translation is CAGGNYEQYF.

This chain joins TRBV9 and TRBJ2-2; D is perhaps TRBD1 or TRBD2 (5 bases each). Deletions cut 0 bases from V and 3 bases from J, with 9 bases between. There are 15 residues in the CDR3. Looked up from germline, CDR1 is SGDLS and CDR2 is YYNGEE. The CDR3 bases are TGTGCCAGCAGCGTAGGAGGGGCGCACACCGGGGAGCTGTTTTTT. It yields the protein CASSVGGAHTGELFF.

This rearrangement joins TRBV5-1 to TRBJ2-7; D is perhaps TRBD1 (6 bases). V was cut by 1 base and J by 0 bases, with 8 bases left in between. The V gene's germline CDR1 is SGHRS and CDR2 YFSETQ. CDR3 length: 14 amino acids. The CDR3 bases are TGCGCCAGCAGCTTGCAGGGGTCCTCCTACGAGCAGTACTTC. Its protein is CASSLQGSSYEQYF.